The sequence of this T cell receptor (beta chain) was determined in a study of T cell repertoires in ileal Crohn's disease. Study-level findings and limits: Mucosal expansions were suggested to be mainly CD8 T cells.

Concerning this clone itself: As yet, its antigen is unknown.

V was clipped by 0 bases and J by 7 bases; unmatched bases: 2. Germline CDR1 and CDR2: SEHNR and FQNEAQ (reference sequence). This CDR3 has 14 residues. Here immunoSEQ multiplex PCR was the method, and the copy in TCRdb shows in-frame clones only, minus some. The sample has around 5,200 clones, approximately 80% seen once. The TCR originated in an adult with Crohn's disease. Sequenced: ileal tissue. The chain has TRBV7-9 and TRBJ1-2; 10 nucleotides line up with TRBD1. The CDR3 reads CASSLATGGGGYTF. In DNA form, the CDR3 reads TGTGCCAGCAGCTTAGCGACAGGGGGCGGTGGCTACACCTTC. Variable domain in full (rest from reference TRBV7-9 and TRBJ1-2): DTGVSQNPRHKITKRGQNVTFRCDPISEHNRLYWYRQTLGQGPEFLTYFQNEAQLEKSRLLSDRFSAERPKGSFSTLEIQRTEQGDSAMYLCASSLATGGGGYTFGSGTRLTVV.